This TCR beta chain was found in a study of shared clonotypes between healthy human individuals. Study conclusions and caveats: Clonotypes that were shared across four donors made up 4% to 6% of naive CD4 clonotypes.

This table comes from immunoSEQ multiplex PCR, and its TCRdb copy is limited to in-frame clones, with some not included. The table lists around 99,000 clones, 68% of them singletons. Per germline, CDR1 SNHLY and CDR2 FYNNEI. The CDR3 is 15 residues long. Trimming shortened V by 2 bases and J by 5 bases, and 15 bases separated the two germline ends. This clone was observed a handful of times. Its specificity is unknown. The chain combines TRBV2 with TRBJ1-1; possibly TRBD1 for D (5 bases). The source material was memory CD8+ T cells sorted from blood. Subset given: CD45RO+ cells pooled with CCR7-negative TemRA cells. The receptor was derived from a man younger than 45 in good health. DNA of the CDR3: TGTGCCAGCAGTGAAATTTCGTCTGGGGGTACTGAAGCTTTCTTT. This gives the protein CASSEISSGGTEAFF.